Here is one T cell receptor beta chain with its context. Antigen specificity is unknown. TCRdb keeps only in-frame clones here, not all; method: immunoSEQ multiplex PCR. Of more than 95,000 clones listed, about 91% are singletons. V dropped 3 bases and J dropped 4; count of bases not matched to a gene: 9. This CDR3 has 16 residues. Germline V lookup: CDR1 KGHSH, CDR2 LQKENI. The sample originates from a study of Tregs in tolerant kidney transplant recipients. CD4+CD25+CD127- Tregs, CD4+CD25- non-Tregs, CD4 and CD8 cells were sorted. Study-wide findings and caveats: Findings come from small patient numbers and require larger validation. The most relevant donor-specific Treg TCRbeta repertoire apparently came from expansion with activated donor B cells.

The sample taken for sequencing was CD4+ T cells from blood. This TCR was sampled from a human donor in good health. V and J are TRBV18 and TRBJ2-1; 7 nucleotides line up with TRBD2. CDR3 DNA: TGTGCCAGCTCACCCCGGGACGGCGGGAGATACAATGAGCAGTTCTTC. This codes for CASSPRDGGRYNEQFF.